The T cell receptor (beta chain) under discussion was sequenced for a study of beta chain features in type 1 diabetes. Findings and limits, study-wide: Patients with type 1 diabetes showed fewer VDJ junction insertions and more deletions. When Type 1 diabetes patients were examined, their TCRB CDR3s proved moderately but significantly shorter in all four CD4+ subsets.

A few counts support this clone. Its cognate antigen is unknown. Other DNA variants within this sample encode the same CDR3. TCRB transcripts that were expressed got sequenced, as all of the isolated RNA had been reverse transcribed. The protocol was immunoSEQ multiplex PCR, while the TCRdb copy is restricted to in-frame clones and leaves out a portion. The sample lists around 250,000 clones; approximately 25% were seen once. Germline V gives CDR1 KGHSH, CDR2 LQKENI. V was shortened by 6 bases and J by 0 bases, with 11 bases between the two germline ends. The CDR3 is 14 residues long. The TCR originated in a woman in her twenties or thirties with type 1 diabetes. Sequencing was performed on naive CD4+ T cells from blood. The V call is TRBV18, the J call TRBJ2-5; maybe TRBD1 (6 bases). CDR3 protein: CASSPGQYQETQYF. DNA for the CDR3: TGTGCCAGCTCGCCTGGACAGTACCAAGAGACCCAGTACTTC.